One sample yielded the 26 T cell receptor beta chains listed below, sequenced in a study of blood T cell repertoires in COVID-19. Clones were sequenced by immunoSEQ multiplex PCR, and TCRdb holds only the in-frame ones, with some missing. The sample has about 190,000 clones, around 90% seen once. Input material: peripheral blood. The receptors were gathered from a man between 60 and 75 years old with active or convalescent COVID-19.

The chain links TRBV19 to TRBJ1-5, with 8 bases identical to TRBD1. The V and J ends lost 5 bases and 4 bases, in that order; junction bases with no gene match: 10. The germline gives CDR1 LNHDA, CDR2 SQIVND (reference sequence). The CDR3 contains 16 residues. CDR3 DNA: TGTGCCAGTAGTTTCCGGACAGGGAGTATTAATCAGCCCCAGCATTTT. Its protein product is CASSFRTGSINQPQHF.

The J gene is TRBJ2-7, the V gene TRBV6-2 or TRBV6-3; 8 bases are shared with TRBD2. Trimming removed 1 base from V and 1 base from J; junction bases left unmatched: 3. CDR3 size: 15 residues. Germline loops: CDR1 MNHEY, CDR2 SVGEGT. CDR3 in amino acids: CASSYLRGDSYEQYF. For the CDR3, the DNA is TGTGCCAGCAGTTACTTGCGGGGGGATTCCTACGAGCAGTACTTC.

This CDR3 is CASSQDLLASPGGYTF. The CDR3 DNA follows: TGTGCCAGCAGCCAAGATTTATTGGCCTCTCCAGGTGGCTACACCTTC. The rearrangement joins TRBV3-1 (or the pseudogene TRBV3-2) to TRBJ1-2, with unresolved D. V was cut by 0 bases and J by 7 bases, with 18 bases left in between. This CDR3 has 16 amino acids. Germline lookup yields CDR1 LGHDT and CDR2 YNNKEL (reference sequence).

Of note for this clone: Its ends do not fully match the called genes, so a read error is possible. The chain is built from TRBV6-5 and TRBJ2-3; D might be TRBD2 (6 bases). CDR3 length: 15 amino acids. Germline V gives CDR1 MNHEY, CDR2 SVGAGI. CDR3 loop: CASSYGGRSTNTQYF. CDR3 in DNA: TGTGCCAGCAGTTACGGGGGGAGGAGCACAAATACGCAGTATTTT.

The rearrangement links TRBV4-1 to TRBJ2-6; a possible D gene is TRBD1 (6 bases). The CDR3 runs 15 residues. V was clipped by 1 base and J by 11 bases, with 15 bases between them. Germline-derived CDR1 and CDR2 are MGHRA and YSYEKL. CDR3 protein: CASSQAGGQRHVLTF. The CDR3 DNA sequence: TGCGCCAGCAGCCAAGCCGGAGGACAGCGTCACGTCCTGACTTTC.

The chain carries TRBV29-1 and TRBJ2-3; a possible D gene is TRBD2 (6 bases). Per germline, CDR1 SQVTM and CDR2 ANQGSEA. CDR3 length: 13 residues. Trimming stripped 7 bases from V and 2 bases from J, with 13 bases between. As DNA, the CDR3 is TGCAGCGGCGGGACCGGGGACACAGATACGCAGTATTTT. It yields the protein CSGGTGDTDTQYF.

The chain has TRBV13 and TRBJ1-3; D gene uncertain. Germline V gene lookup returns CDR1 PRHDT and CDR2 FYEKMQ (reference sequence). The ends were cut back, 5 bases at V and 7 bases at J, with 9 bases in the middle. The CDR3 runs 12 residues. Written as DNA, the CDR3 is TGTGCCAGCAGCCTTCTGCGGAACACCATATATTTT. The encoded protein is CASSLLRNTIYF.

The gene calls are TRBV29-1 and TRBJ1-2, with 8 bases matching TRBD1. Germline CDR1 reads SQVTM; CDR2 reads ANQGSEA. Trimming took 4 bases from V and 4 from J; bases not matched to a gene: 8. The CDR3 consists of 14 residues. The CDR3 nucleotides read TGCAGCGTTGTTGGGGACAGGTCGGGCTATGGCTACACCTTC. Encoded protein: CSVVGDRSGYGYTF.

This rearrangement joins TRBV14 to TRBJ1-2, with TRBD1 identical over 9 bases. The junction had 5 bases not matched to a gene; V was cut back by 3 bases and J by 0 bases. Germline values: CDR1 SGHDN, CDR2 FVKESK. The CDR3 contains 16 residues. CDR3 coding DNA: TGTGCCAGCAGCCAGGGGGGACAGGGACCTAACTATGGCTACACCTTC. It is translated as CASSQGGQGPNYGYTF.

V and J are TRBV9 and TRBJ1-4; 9 nucleotides agree with TRBD1. Germline V gene lookup returns CDR1 SGDLS and CDR2 YYNGEE. This CDR3 is 15 amino acids long. V shed 2 bases, J shed 4 bases, and the junction held 3 bases outside the gene matches. In DNA form, the CDR3 reads TGTGCCAGCAGCGTGGACAGGGGAGTTAATGAAAAACTGTTTTTT. Translation: CASSVDRGVNEKLFF.

V usage is TRBV7-9 and J usage is TRBJ2-5, with 10 bases that match TRBD2. V lost 7 bases to trimming and J lost 2 bases; unmatched junction nucleotides: 4. The CDR3 covers 14 residues. The V gene's germline CDR1 is SEHNR and CDR2 FQNEAQ (reference sequence). CDR3 amino acids: CASTLTSGQETQYF. Written as DNA, the CDR3 is TGTGCCAGCACGCTGACTAGCGGGCAAGAGACCCAGTACTTC.

This chain connects TRBV5-4 to TRBJ2-6; TRBD1 aligns across 8 bases. The germline CDR1 and CDR2 sequences are SGHNT and YYREEE (reference sequence). The CDR3 is 15 amino acids. After removal of 4 bases from V and 2 bases from J, the junction contained 2 bases not matched to a gene. CDR3 amino acids: CASSAGGAGANVLTF. The CDR3 coding sequence is TGTGCCAGCAGCGCAGGGGGCGCTGGGGCCAACGTCCTGACTTTC.

This chain links TRBV20-1 with TRBJ1-4; D is unclear. The CDR3 totals 15 residues. V shed 3 bases and J shed 3 bases, with 14 bases lying between them. CDR1 and CDR2 (germline): DFQATT, SNEGSKA (reference sequence). In nucleotides, the CDR3 is TGCAGTGCTAGTTTTGCCCGGGAAGCTAATGAAAAACTGTTTTTT. Amino acids: CSASFAREANEKLFF.

The chain recombines TRBV7-9 with TRBJ1-3; possible D gene TRBD1, 6 bases. The V end lost 5 bases, the J end lost 1 base, and 9 bases lay between the germline ends. This CDR3 has 14 residues. The germline V gene has CDR1 SEHNR and CDR2 FQNEAQ (reference sequence). This chain's CDR3 is CASSTQGSGNTIYF. For the CDR3, the DNA is TGTGCCAGCAGCACACAGGGTTCTGGAAACACCATATATTTT. The complete variable domain, with remaining parts taken from reference TRBV7-9 and TRBJ1-3, reads DTGVSQNPRHKITKRGQNVTFRCDPISEHNRLYWYRQTLGQGPEFLTYFQNEAQLEKSRLLSDRFSAERPKGSFSTLEIQRTEQGDSAMYLCASSTQGSGNTIYFGEGSWLTVV.

In this sample, this clone turned up many times. This sequence joins TRBV27 and TRBJ2-7; TRBD1 might be the D (5 bases). The CDR3 has 15 amino acids. Germline CDR1 reads MNHEY; CDR2 reads SMNVEV (reference sequence). V was pared by 4 bases and J by 3 bases, with 16 bases between. The CDR3, as DNA: TGTGCCAGCAGTTGGATATCAGACAGCCTCTACGAGCAGTACTTC. As protein: CASSWISDSLYEQYF.

This clone has just one count. The gene calls are TRBV19 and TRBJ1-6; perhaps TRBD1 as D (6 bases). V lost 8 bases and J lost 6, with 20 bases in between. Germline loops: CDR1 LNHDA, CDR2 SQIVND (reference sequence). This CDR3 is built from 16 residues. CDR3 residues: CASSATNRAINSPLHF. In nucleotides, the CDR3 is TGTGCCAGTTCCGCTACAAACAGGGCGATTAATTCACCCCTCCACTTT.

As DNA, the CDR3 is TGTGCCAGCAGCTTGTCGGGGGGTGGTGAAGCTTTCTTT. As protein: CASSLSGGGEAFF. The chain couples TRBV5-6 to TRBJ1-1; possible D gene TRBD1, 5 bases. This CDR3 comprises 13 residues. Germline V gene sequence: CDR1 SGHDT, CDR2 YYEEEE. The ends were cut back, 1 base at V and 7 bases at J, with 11 bases in the middle.

The rearrangement links TRBV5-6 to TRBJ1-2, with TRBD1 as a possible D gene (6 bases). V was cut by 4 bases and J by 0 bases, with 16 bases left in between. CDR1 SGHDT and CDR2 YYEEEE come from the germline V gene. This CDR3 is built from 16 residues. CDR3 in amino acids: CASSPDRKQANYGYTF. The CDR3, as DNA: TGTGCCAGCAGCCCCGACAGGAAACAAGCTAACTATGGCTACACCTTC.

The J gene is TRBJ2-1, the V gene TRBV6-1; 8 bases are a match to TRBD1. The CDR3 contains 15 residues. The germline V gene encodes CDR1 MNHNS and CDR2 SASEGT. J gave up 2 bases and V 2 bases, and 2 bases lay outside the gene matches. The CDR3 region has the DNA TGTGCCAGCAGTGAACAGGGGGCAGCCTACAATGAGCAGTTCTTC. Residues: CASSEQGAAYNEQFF.

The chain uses TRBV9 and TRBJ2-1; 9 positions match TRBD2. The germline CDR1 and CDR2 sequences are SGDLS and YYNGEE. V lost 3 bases and J lost 3; bases outside the gene matches: 1. CDR3 length: 14 residues. CDR3 DNA sequence: TGTGCCAGCAGCGCGCGGGGGGGCTACAATGAGCAGTTCTTC. Translating gives CASSARGGYNEQFF.

DNA for the CDR3: TGTGCCAGCAGTTACGGGGACAGGGGGTTTCCCCTCCACTTT. Translated, it gives CASSYGDRGFPLHF. The chain uses TRBV6-6 and TRBJ1-6; 11 bases align to TRBD1. Trimming removed 2 bases from V and 13 bases from J; junction bases left unmatched: 4. Per the germline V gene, CDR1 is MNHNY and CDR2 is SVGAGI (reference sequence). This CDR3 comprises 14 residues.

This chain joins TRBV10-2 and TRBJ2-2; 8 positions match TRBD1. CDR3 size: 14 residues. Germline V CDR1 and CDR2: WSHSY, SAAADI. V trimming: 4 bases; J trimming: 4 bases; junction bases outside the gene matches: 2. The CDR3 loop is CASSAGGGTGELFF. The DNA of the CDR3 is TGCGCCAGCAGTGCAGGGGGCGGCACCGGGGAGCTGTTTTTT.

The V gene is TRBV5-8, the J gene TRBJ2-3, with TRBD2 matching over 16 bases. The CDR3 runs to 20 residues. Germline V CDR1 and CDR2: SGHTS, YDEGEE. The V segment lost 4 bases and the J segment 0 bases; nucleotides outside the gene matches: 11. CDR3 loop: CASSRPGTSGGASSTDTQYF. CDR3 in DNA: TGTGCCAGCAGCCGTCCCGGGACTAGCGGGGGGGCATCGAGCACAGATACGCAGTATTTT.

The chain couples TRBV28 to TRBJ1-5; 10 bases fit TRBD1. The CDR3 loop spans 18 amino acids. The V and J ends lost 1 base and 2 bases, in that order; junction bases with no gene match: 8. In germline, CDR1 is MDHEN, CDR2 SYDVKM. The CDR3, as DNA: TGTGCCAGCAGTTTATTAAGGTGGACAGGGGGGGGCAATCAGCCCCAGCATTTT. Translated: CASSLLRWTGGGNQPQHF. The variable domain in full, with the rest retrieved from reference TRBV28 and TRBJ1-5, is DVKVTQSSRYLVKRTGEKVFLECVQDMDHENMFWYRQDPGLGLRLIYFSYDVKMKEKGDIPEGYSVSREKKERFSLILESASTNQTSMYLCASSLLRWTGGGNQPQHFGDGTRLSIL.

This sequence joins TRBV9 and TRBJ2-4, with D maybe TRBD2 (5 bases). Trimming left V 2 bases short and J 9 bases short, with 21 bases between. This CDR3 has 16 amino acids. Germline lookup yields CDR1 SGDLS and CDR2 YYNGEE. CDR3 nucleotide sequence: TGTGCCAGCAGCGTTGGATACCCGGGTTCAGGAGGCATTCAGTACTTC. It encodes CASSVGYPGSGGIQYF.

The CDR3 region is CASSSDRTPGQPQHF. CDR3 coding DNA: TGTGCCAGCAGCTCGGACAGGACCCCGGGCCAGCCCCAGCATTTT. The chain couples TRBV7-9 to TRBJ1-5; TRBD1 aligns across 7 bases. The trim removed 4 bases at V and 7 bases at J, leaving 10 bases unmatched. Germline values: CDR1 SEHNR, CDR2 FQNEAQ (reference sequence). The CDR3 is made up of 15 amino acids. Full variable domain (remainder filled in from reference TRBV7-9 and TRBJ1-5): DTGVSQNPRHKITKRGQNVTFRCDPISEHNRLYWYRQTLGQGPEFLTYFQNEAQLEKSRLLSDRFSAERPKGSFSTLEIQRTEQGDSAMYLCASSSDRTPGQPQHFGDGTRLSIL.